Following are 27 T cell receptor beta chains from one sample sequenced in a study of regulatory T cells in long-lasting Graves disease. Building the TCR beta libraries relied on iRepertoire HTBI primers, and CDR3 regions underwent Arm-PCR. TCRdb re-called the multiplex PCR reads through MiXCR, storing one row per CDR3 protein. The repertoire holds about 470,000 distinct CDR3 sequences, roughly 21% seen once, with roughly 7.7% in the top ten. This sample's time point: persistent/refractory GD, antithyroid drugs over 5 years with positive TRAb. The TCR library was made from RNA extracted from PBMCs. This sample comprised peripheral blood mononuclear cells (PBMCs), obtained when the disease was refractory, from a patient treated with antithyroid drugs. The receptor source for this set is a female donor with Graves disease.

This clonotype was seen many times. The CDR3 region has the DNA TGTGCCAGCAGTTTATCTGAACTACTCTACACCGGGGAGCTGTTTTTT. It specifies CASSLSELLYTGELFF. The chain has TRBV28 and TRBJ2-2; D unclear. V dropped 1 base and J dropped 3 bases, with 12 bases sitting between them. Germline V gives CDR1 MDHEN, CDR2 SYDVKM. The CDR3 runs to 16 residues.

This clonotype was seen many times. The V and J genes are TRBV25-1 and TRBJ1-2; D uncertain. The CDR3 runs to 13 residues. Trimming left V 4 bases short and J 2 bases short, with 8 bases between. Germline V gene lookup returns CDR1 MGHDK and CDR2 SYGVNS. CDR3 sequence reads: CASSAQGNYGYTF. DNA for the CDR3: TGTGCCAGCAGTGCCCAAGGGAACTATGGCTACACCTTC.

V and J are TRBV19 and TRBJ2-7; possibly TRBD1 for D (5 bases). There are 14 residues in the CDR3. The ends were cut back, 3 bases at V and 3 bases at J, with 12 bases in the middle. The germline V gene has CDR1 LNHDA and CDR2 SQIVND (reference sequence). DNA of the CDR3: TGTGCCAGTAGTATTGATCAGGGATACTACGAGCAGTACTTC. Translated: CASSIDQGYYEQYF.

This clonotype was found a few times. CDR3 region: CASREVGRSTNEKLFF. DNA for the CDR3: TGCGCCAGCAGAGAAGTGGGACGATCAACTAATGAAAAACTGTTTTTT. This chain links TRBV4-1 with TRBJ1-4; D is possibly TRBD1 (5 bases). Per the germline V gene, CDR1 is MGHRA and CDR2 is YSYEKL. V lost 6 bases and J lost 0, with 14 bases in between. The CDR3 runs 16 residues.

CDR3 sequence (DNA): TGTGCCATCAGTGAGTTCAACCCGACAGGCAACAATCAGCCCCAGCATTTT. It specifies CAISEFNPTGNNQPQHF. The chain joins TRBV10-3 to TRBJ1-5; D is possibly TRBD1 (6 bases). This CDR3 comprises 17 residues. Trimming cost V 1 base and J 3 bases, with 16 bases left between them. From germline, CDR1 is ENHRY and CDR2 SYGVKD.

The sample holds many counts of this clonotype. The chain employs TRBV27 and TRBJ2-7, with D possibly TRBD1 on 6 matching bases. The CDR3 has 14 amino acids. The germline V gene has CDR1 MNHEY and CDR2 SMNVEV (reference sequence). V dropped 4 bases and J dropped 0 bases, with 10 bases sitting between them. CDR3 region: CASSWWDISYEQYF. CDR3 bases: TGTGCCAGCAGTTGGTGGGACATCTCCTACGAGCAGTACTTC.

V gene TRBV7-9 combines with J gene TRBJ2-7; possible D gene TRBD1, 5 bases. Between the trimmed V and J ends, which lost 3 bases and 3 bases, there was a span of 12 bases. The length of the CDR3 is 14 residues. Germline loops: CDR1 SEHNR, CDR2 FQNEAQ (reference sequence). The CDR3 DNA reads as TGTGCCAGCAGCTTCGGAGACAGCTTCTACGAGCAGTACTTC. Protein sequence: CASSFGDSFYEQYF.

This clonotype was observed at least ten times. The chain links TRBV5-5 to TRBJ1-4, with TRBD1 matching over 9 bases. CDR3 length: 16 amino acids. V lost 2 bases, J lost 4 bases, and 6 bases stayed unmatched. Germline V gene sequence: CDR1 SGHKS, CDR2 YYEKEE (reference sequence). The CDR3 DNA sequence: TGTGCCAGCAGCTTAACTACAGGGGGCGGTAATGAAAAACTGTTTTTT. Amino acids: CASSLTTGGGNEKLFF. Using reference TRBV5-5 and TRBJ1-4 for the parts outside the CDR3, the full variable domain is DAGVTQSPTHLIKTRGQQVTLRCSPISGHKSVSWYQQVLGQGPQFIFQYYEKEERGRGNFPDRFSARQFPNYSSELNVNALLLGDSALYLCASSLTTGGGNEKLFFGSGTQLSVL.

The V and J genes are TRBV5-1 and TRBJ2-6; D is perhaps TRBD1 (6 bases). CDR1 is SGHRS, CDR2 YFSETQ, per germline. This CDR3 has 19 amino acids. The V end lost 1 base, the J end lost 0 bases, and 17 bases lay between the germline ends. The CDR3 region is CASSLRQASSSSGANVLTF. Written as DNA, the CDR3 is TGCGCCAGCAGCTTGAGACAGGCCTCCTCCAGCTCTGGGGCCAACGTCCTGACTTTC.

This chain joins TRBV4-1 and TRBJ1-1; D gene unclear. V dropped 0 bases and J dropped 1 base, with 9 bases sitting between them. In germline, CDR1 is MGHRA, CDR2 YSYEKL. The CDR3 is 15 residues long. CDR3 DNA: TGCGCCAGCAGCCAAGATCCGTCTGCGAACACTGAAGCTTTCTTT. The encoded protein is CASSQDPSANTEAFF.

In this sample, this clonotype turned up many times. This chain uses TRBV28 with TRBJ2-7, with D possibly being TRBD1 (5 bases). Germline values: CDR1 MDHEN, CDR2 SYDVKM. CDR3 size: 13 residues. Trimming shortened V by 6 bases and J by 4 bases, and 13 bases separated the two germline ends. In nucleotides, the CDR3 is TGTGCCAGCAGGGGGCCCGCAAAATACGAGCAGTACTTC. This sequence encodes CASRGPAKYEQYF.

V and J are TRBV19 and TRBJ1-2; no clear D. Germline CDR1 is LNHDA and CDR2 is SQIVND (reference sequence). V lost 3 bases, J lost 4 bases, and 12 bases lay in between. The CDR3 covers 14 residues. CDR3 region: CASSMGRPGYGYTF. CDR3 nucleotide sequence: TGTGCCAGTAGTATGGGCCGTCCCGGCTATGGCTACACCTTC.

The chain uses TRBV6-1 and TRBJ1-2; D is possibly TRBD1 (6 bases). CDR3 length equals 11 residues. Germline loops: CDR1 MNHNS, CDR2 SASEGT. The V end lost 8 bases, the J end lost 7 bases, and 11 bases lay between the germline ends. The CDR3 DNA is TGTGCCAGCGGCAGGGGAGGTGGCTACACCTTC. This translates into CASGRGGGYTF.

This chain joins TRBV12-3 or TRBV12-4 and TRBJ2-7; D ambiguous. V shed 8 bases and J shed 6 bases, with 11 bases lying between them. The length of the CDR3 is 11 residues. CDR3: CASSWFGEQYF. The CDR3 region has the DNA TGTGCCAGCTCCTGGTTCGGCGAGCAGTACTTC.

This clonotype has ten or more counts. The junction departs from germline at one end; a sequencing error may be responsible. This rearrangement joins TRBV27 to TRBJ2-6; TRBD1 matches 10 bases. The CDR3 has 19 residues. From germline, CDR1 is MNHEY and CDR2 SMNVEV (reference sequence). Here the CDR3 DNA reads TGTGCCACCAGTTTCACCACCGGGACAGGGGTATCTGGGGCCAACGTCCTGACTTTC. This encodes CATSFTTGTGVSGANVLTF.

This clonotype was observed many times. The gene calls are TRBV19 and TRBJ1-2, with D maybe TRBD1 (5 bases). Trimming took off 7 bases at V and 4 bases at J, with 13 bases between the two ends. This CDR3 is built from 13 residues. In germline, CDR1 is LNHDA, CDR2 SQIVND (reference sequence). Here the CDR3 DNA reads TGTGCCAGTAACTCTCTGACAGTCTATGGCTACACCTTC. The encoded protein is CASNSLTVYGYTF.

This clonotype was found many times. The DNA for the CDR3 is TGTGCCAGCAGACCGCGGCGGTCGGGGACTGTAACCTACGAGCAGTACTTC. The encoded protein is CASRPRRSGTVTYEQYF. V is TRBV28 and J is TRBJ2-7, with D perhaps matching TRBD2 (6 bases). There are 17 residues in the CDR3. Germline CDR1 reads MDHEN; CDR2 reads SYDVKM. V was pared by 6 bases and J by 2 bases, with 23 bases between.

This clonotype occurred many times. The genes are TRBV7-9 and TRBJ2-7; D is unresolved. CDR1 and CDR2 (germline): SEHNR, FQNEAQ (reference sequence). V lost 5 bases and J lost 6, with 11 bases in between. The length of the CDR3 is 12 residues. The CDR3 protein is CASSATTAEQYF. CDR3 bases: TGTGCCAGCAGCGCAACAACGGCCGAGCAGTACTTC.

J is TRBJ2-7 and V is TRBV6-2 or TRBV6-3; unclear D gene. Per the germline V gene, CDR1 is MNHEY and CDR2 is SVGEGT. This CDR3 has 15 residues. V lost 4 bases and J lost 5, with 18 bases in between. The CDR3 region is CASSFGQPEFDEQYF. CDR3 in DNA: TGTGCCAGCAGTTTTGGGCAGCCGGAGTTCGACGAGCAGTACTTC.

In this sample, this clonotype turned up many times. The V call is TRBV10-2, the J call TRBJ1-2, with 10 bases that match TRBD1. V gave up 7 bases and J gave up 0 bases; unmatched junction bases: 5. CDR1 is WSHSY and CDR2 is SAAADI in the germline V gene. The CDR3 length is 15 residues. The CDR3, as DNA: TGCGCCAGCAATCCCGGACAGGGGGCTAACTATGGCTACACCTTC. Its translation: CASNPGQGANYGYTF.

This clonotype was detected a few times. This rearrangement joins TRBV9 to TRBJ1-1, with D perhaps matching TRBD1 (6 bases). The V gene's germline CDR1 is SGDLS and CDR2 YYNGEE. The CDR3 contains 14 residues. The V and J ends lost 3 bases and 6 bases respectively, with 15 bases between them. The CDR3 nucleotides are TGTGCCAGCAGCGAAGGGGGATTAGGCGCTGAAGCTTTCTTT. This gives the protein CASSEGGLGAEAFF. The full variable domain, completed using reference TRBV9 and TRBJ1-1, is DSGVTQTPKHLITATGQRVTLRCSPRSGDLSVYWYQQSLDQGLQFLIQYYNGEERAKGNILERFSAQQFPDLHSELNLSSLELGDSALYFCASSEGGLGAEAFFGQGTRLTVV.

Only a few counts were recorded for this clonotype. V usage is TRBV28 and J usage is TRBJ2-2; 10 positions match TRBD2. J gave up 0 bases and V 7 bases, and 5 bases lay outside the gene matches. The CDR3 consists of 16 residues. Per the germline V gene, CDR1 is MDHEN and CDR2 is SYDVKM. The CDR3 nucleotides are TGTGCCAGCAACTTAAGCGGGAGGGCGAACACCGGGGAGCTGTTTTTT. It specifies CASNLSGRANTGELFF.

This clonotype was seen repeatedly, ten times or more. This chain connects TRBV19 to TRBJ1-4; no clear D gene. The CDR3 runs 13 residues. The V gene's germline CDR1 is LNHDA and CDR2 SQIVND (reference sequence). The V end lost 7 bases, the J end lost 3 bases, and 9 bases lay between the germline ends. CDR3 nucleotides: TGTGCCAGTAATAGGGCAGCTAATGAAAAACTGTTTTTT. This codes for CASNRAANEKLFF. Full variable domain (remainder filled in from reference TRBV19 and TRBJ1-4): DGGITQSPKYLFRKEGQNVTLSCEQNLNHDAMYWYRQDPGQGLRLIYYSQIVNDFQKGDIAEGYSVSREKKESFPLTVTSAQKNPTAFYLCASNRAANEKLFFGSGTQLSVL.

This clonotype was counted at least ten times. This chain joins TRBV28 and TRBJ1-5, with a weak D call TRBD1 (5 bases). The CDR3 contains 15 residues. The V gene lost 1 base and the J gene lost 6 bases, with 13 bases spanning the gap. The germline V gene encodes CDR1 MDHEN and CDR2 SYDVKM. The CDR3 DNA reads as TGTGCCAGCAGTTTATCTATTAGGACATCTCAGCCCCAGCATTTT. Protein sequence: CASSLSIRTSQPQHF. The variable domain in full, completed from reference TRBV28 and TRBJ1-5, reads DVKVTQSSRYLVKRTGEKVFLECVQDMDHENMFWYRQDPGLGLRLIYFSYDVKMKEKGDIPEGYSVSREKKERFSLILESASTNQTSMYLCASSLSIRTSQPQHFGDGTRLSIL.

This clonotype was detected ten times or more. The chain combines TRBV12-3 or TRBV12-4 with TRBJ2-4; D is perhaps TRBD1 (6 bases). Deletions cut 6 bases from V and 5 bases from J, with 14 bases between. This CDR3 has 14 residues. CDR3 nucleotides: TGTGCCAGCAGCCCAACAGGGACCCAAAACATTCAGTACTTC. Translated, it gives CASSPTGTQNIQYF.

This clonotype was seen at least ten times. This chain connects TRBV2 to TRBJ2-5; D gene uncertain. Germline CDR1 SNHLY, CDR2 FYNNEI. The CDR3 extends over 12 amino acids. V shed 2 bases and J shed 5 bases, with 6 bases lying between them. The CDR3 spells CASSEQEETQYF. CDR3 coding DNA: TGTGCCAGCAGTGAACAGGAGGAGACCCAGTACTTC.

This clonotype was observed a handful of times. The chain combines TRBV10-3 with TRBJ2-5; weak D call: TRBD1 (6 bases). V lost 4 bases and J lost 2, with 8 bases in between. Per the germline V gene, CDR1 is ENHRY and CDR2 is SYGVKD. This CDR3 spans 13 amino acids. CDR3 sequence reads: CAISGTEQETQYF. Written as DNA, the CDR3 is TGTGCCATCAGTGGGACAGAACAAGAGACCCAGTACTTC.